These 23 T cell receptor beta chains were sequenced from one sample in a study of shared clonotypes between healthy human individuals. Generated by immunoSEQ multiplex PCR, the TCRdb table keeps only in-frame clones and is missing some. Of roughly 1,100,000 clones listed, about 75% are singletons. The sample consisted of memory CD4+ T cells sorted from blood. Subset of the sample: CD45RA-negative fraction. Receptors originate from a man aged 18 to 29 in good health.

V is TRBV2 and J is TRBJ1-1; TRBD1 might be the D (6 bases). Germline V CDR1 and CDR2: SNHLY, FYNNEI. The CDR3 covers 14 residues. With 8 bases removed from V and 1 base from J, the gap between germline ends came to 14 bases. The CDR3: CASRSRQANTEAFF. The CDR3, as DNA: TGTGCCAGCCGTAGCAGACAGGCGAACACTGAAGCTTTCTTT.

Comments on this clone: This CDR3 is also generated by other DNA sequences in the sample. CDR3 region: CASREGLGSYNEQFF. CDR3 sequence (DNA): TGTGCCAGCAGGGAGGGACTAGGGTCCTACAATGAGCAGTTCTTC. The V call is TRBV6-6, the J call TRBJ2-1; the match to TRBD2 covers 8 bases. In germline, CDR1 is MNHNY, CDR2 SVGAGI (reference sequence). Trimming cost V 6 bases and J 1 base; bases outside gene matches: 5. The CDR3 covers 15 residues.

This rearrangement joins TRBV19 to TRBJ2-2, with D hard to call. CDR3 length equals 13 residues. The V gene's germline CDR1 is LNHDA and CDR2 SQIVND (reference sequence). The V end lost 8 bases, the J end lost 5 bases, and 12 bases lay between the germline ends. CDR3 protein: CASSKPATGELFF. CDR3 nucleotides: TGTGCCAGTTCCAAGCCGGCGACCGGGGAGCTGTTTTTT. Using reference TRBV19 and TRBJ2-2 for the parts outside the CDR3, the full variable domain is DGGITQSPKYLFRKEGQNVTLSCEQNLNHDAMYWYRQDPGQGLRLIYYSQIVNDFQKGDIAEGYSVSREKKESFPLTVTSAQKNPTAFYLCASSKPATGELFFGEGSRLTVL.

The CDR3 nucleotides are TGTGCCAGCAGTCCTGGTTGGAGGGAGGGTTCCACCTTC. Its protein is CASSPGWREGSTF. This chain connects TRBV6-6 to TRBJ1-2, with D unresolved. Trimming shortened V by 5 bases and J by 13 bases, and 20 bases separated the two germline ends. The CDR3 is made up of 13 amino acids. CDR1 and CDR2 from the germline V gene are MNHNY and SVGAGI (reference sequence).

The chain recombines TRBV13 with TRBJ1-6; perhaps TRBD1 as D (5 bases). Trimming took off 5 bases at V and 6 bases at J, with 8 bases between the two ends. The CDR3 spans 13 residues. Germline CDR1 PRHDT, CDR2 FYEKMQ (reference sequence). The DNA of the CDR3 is TGTGCCAGCAGCCCGGGACCTAATTCACCCCTCCACTTT. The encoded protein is CASSPGPNSPLHF.

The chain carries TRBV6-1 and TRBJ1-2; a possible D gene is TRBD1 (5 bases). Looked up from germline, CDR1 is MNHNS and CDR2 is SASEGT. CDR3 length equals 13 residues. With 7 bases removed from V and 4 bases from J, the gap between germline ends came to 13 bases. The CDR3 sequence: CASTPTVGYGYTF. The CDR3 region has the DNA TGTGCCAGCACTCCGACAGTTGGCTATGGCTACACCTTC.

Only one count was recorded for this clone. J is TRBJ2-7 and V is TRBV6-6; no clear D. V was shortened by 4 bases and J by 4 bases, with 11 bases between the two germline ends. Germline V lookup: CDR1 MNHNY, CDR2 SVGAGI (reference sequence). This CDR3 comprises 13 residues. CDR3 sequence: CASSLAERYEQYF. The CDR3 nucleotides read TGTGCCAGCAGTTTGGCGGAGAGATACGAGCAGTACTTC.

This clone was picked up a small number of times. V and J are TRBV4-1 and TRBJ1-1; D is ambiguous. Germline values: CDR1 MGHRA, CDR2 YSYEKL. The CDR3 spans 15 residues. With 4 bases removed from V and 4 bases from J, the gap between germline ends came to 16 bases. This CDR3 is CASSPGLPESTEAFF. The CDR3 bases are TGCGCCAGCAGCCCGGGATTACCGGAGTCCACTGAAGCTTTCTTT.

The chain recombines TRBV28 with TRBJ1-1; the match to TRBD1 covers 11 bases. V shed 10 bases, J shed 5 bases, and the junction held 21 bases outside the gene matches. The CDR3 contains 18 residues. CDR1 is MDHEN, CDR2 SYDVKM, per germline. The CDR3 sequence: CAIIPYSGTGTGGTEAFF. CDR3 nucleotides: TGTGCCATCATACCGTATTCCGGGACAGGGACAGGGGGGACTGAAGCTTTCTTT.

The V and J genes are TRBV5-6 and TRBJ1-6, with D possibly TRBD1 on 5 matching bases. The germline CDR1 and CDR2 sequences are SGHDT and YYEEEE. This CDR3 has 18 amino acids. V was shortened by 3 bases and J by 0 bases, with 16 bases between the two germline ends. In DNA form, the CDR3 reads TGTGCCAGCAGCTCTTCCAGGGTTTCGAGCTCCTATAATTCACCCCTCCACTTT. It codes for CASSSSRVSSSYNSPLHF.

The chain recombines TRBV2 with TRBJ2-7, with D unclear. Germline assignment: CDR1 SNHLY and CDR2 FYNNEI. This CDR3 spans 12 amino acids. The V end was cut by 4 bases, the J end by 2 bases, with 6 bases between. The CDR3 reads CASSVTTYEQYF. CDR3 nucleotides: TGTGCCAGCAGTGTTACAACCTACGAGCAGTACTTC.

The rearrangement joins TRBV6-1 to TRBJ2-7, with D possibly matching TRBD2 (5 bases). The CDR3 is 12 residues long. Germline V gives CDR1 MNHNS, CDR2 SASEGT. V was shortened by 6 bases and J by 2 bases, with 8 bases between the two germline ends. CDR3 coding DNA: TGTGCCAGCAGGGTGACTACCTACGAGCAGTACTTC. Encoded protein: CASRVTTYEQYF.

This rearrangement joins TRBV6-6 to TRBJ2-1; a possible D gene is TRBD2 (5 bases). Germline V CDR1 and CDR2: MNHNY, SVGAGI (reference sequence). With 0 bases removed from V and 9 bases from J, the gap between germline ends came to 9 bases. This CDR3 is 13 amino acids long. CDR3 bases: TGTGCCAGCAGTTACTCGCTAGGGAGTGAGCAGTTCTTC. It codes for CASSYSLGSEQFF.

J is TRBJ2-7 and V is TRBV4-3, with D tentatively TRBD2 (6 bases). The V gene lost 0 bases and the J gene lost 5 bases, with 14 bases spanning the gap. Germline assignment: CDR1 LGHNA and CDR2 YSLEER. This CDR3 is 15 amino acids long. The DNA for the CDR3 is TGCGCCAGCAGCCAAGATTTGGTATGGGGGGACGAGCAGTACTTC. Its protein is CASSQDLVWGDEQYF.

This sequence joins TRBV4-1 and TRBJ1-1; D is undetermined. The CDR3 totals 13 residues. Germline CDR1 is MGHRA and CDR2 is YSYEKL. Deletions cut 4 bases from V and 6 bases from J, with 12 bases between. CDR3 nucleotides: TGCGCCAGCAGCCTTATCGTTGGGTCTGAAGCTTTCTTT. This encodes CASSLIVGSEAFF.

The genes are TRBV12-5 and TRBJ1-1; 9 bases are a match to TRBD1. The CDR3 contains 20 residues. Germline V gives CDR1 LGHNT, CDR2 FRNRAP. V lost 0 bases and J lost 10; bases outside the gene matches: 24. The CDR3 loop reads CASGLVPGNIQGADGEGAFF. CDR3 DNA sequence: TGTGCTAGTGGTTTGGTACCGGGCAATATACAGGGGGCCGACGGAGAGGGAGCTTTCTTT.

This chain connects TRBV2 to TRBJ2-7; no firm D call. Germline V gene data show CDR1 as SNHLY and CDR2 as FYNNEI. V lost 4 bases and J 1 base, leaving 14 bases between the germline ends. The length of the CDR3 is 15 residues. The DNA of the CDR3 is TGTGCCAGCAGTGTAGAGAGAGGCTTATCCTACGAGCAGTACTTC. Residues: CASSVERGLSYEQYF.

Here the CDR3 DNA reads TGTGCCAGCAGCTTATCGCGGACTAGCGGATACAATGAGCAGTTCTTC. This codes for CASSLSRTSGYNEQFF. The chain combines TRBV7-2 with TRBJ2-1; 10 bases line up with TRBD2. From germline, CDR1 is SGHTA and CDR2 FQGNSA. The J segment lost 4 bases and the V segment lost 2 bases, leaving 5 bases of the junction unmatched. CDR3 length: 16 residues.

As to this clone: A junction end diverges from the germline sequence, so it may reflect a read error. CDR3 region: CAWSPRIRDGGIF. Written as DNA, the CDR3 is TGTGCCTGGAGCCCAAGGATCCGGGACGGGGGAATTTTC. The V gene is TRBV30, the J gene TRBJ2-7; D might be TRBD2 (6 bases). Germline CDR1 and CDR2: GTSNPN and SVGIG (reference sequence). CDR3 length: 13 residues.

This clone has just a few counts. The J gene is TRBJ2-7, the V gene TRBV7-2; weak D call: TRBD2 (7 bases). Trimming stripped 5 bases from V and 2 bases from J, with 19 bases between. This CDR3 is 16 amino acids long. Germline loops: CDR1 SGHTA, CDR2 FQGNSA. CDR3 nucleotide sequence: TGTGCCAGCAGCCCAAGGGGGGGCGCTTCAACCTACGAGCAGTACTTC. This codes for CASSPRGGASTYEQYF.

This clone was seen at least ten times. For the CDR3, the DNA is TGTGCCAGCAGCTGGGGTCGACTAGCGGGAGGGAGGGGGAATGAGCAGTTCTTC. This encodes CASSWGRLAGGRGNEQFF. The chain couples TRBV11-2 to TRBJ2-1, with TRBD2 matching 14 bases. V shed 4 bases and J 7 bases; nucleotides not matched to a gene: 12. Germline CDR1 and CDR2: SGHAT and FQNNGV. CDR3 length equals 18 residues.

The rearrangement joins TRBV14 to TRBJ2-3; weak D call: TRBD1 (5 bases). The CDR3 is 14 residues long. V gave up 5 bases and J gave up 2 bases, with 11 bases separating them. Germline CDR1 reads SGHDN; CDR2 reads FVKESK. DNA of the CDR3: TGTGCCAGCAGCACATGGACACACACAGATACGCAGTATTTT. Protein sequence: CASSTWTHTDTQYF.

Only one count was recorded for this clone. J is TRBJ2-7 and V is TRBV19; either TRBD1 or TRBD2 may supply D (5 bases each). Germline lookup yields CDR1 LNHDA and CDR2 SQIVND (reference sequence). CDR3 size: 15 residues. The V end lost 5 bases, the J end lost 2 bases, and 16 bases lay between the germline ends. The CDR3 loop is CASSPEGQGTYEQYF. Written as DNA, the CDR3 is TGTGCCAGTAGTCCAGAGGGCCAGGGCACCTACGAGCAGTACTTC.